What follows are 3 T cell receptor beta chains derived from one specimen sequenced in a study of cytomegalovirus exposure and HLA in healthy donors. Amplification used 60 Vbeta primers and 13 Jbeta primers. Clones were read by immunoSEQ multiplex PCR, and TCRdb kept only the in-frame ones, dropping some. The sample holds approximately 240,000 clones, 70% to 80% seen once. The specimen was PBMCs. These receptors all come from a woman aged 55-70 years in good health and CMV-seropositive.

This clone was recorded a few times. This rearrangement joins TRBV5-1 to TRBJ2-1; 12 bases map to TRBD2. Trimming took 4 bases from V and 0 from J; bases not matched to a gene: 5. This CDR3 spans 17 amino acids. CDR1 is SGHRS and CDR2 is YFSETQ in the germline V gene. The CDR3 DNA is TGCGCCAGCAGCGGCGGACTAGCGGGGAGCTCCTACAATGAGCAGTTCTTC. This translates into CASSGGLAGSSYNEQFF.

This clone was detected only a few times. The chain uses TRBV5-4 and TRBJ1-5; 8 bases map to TRBD1. The CDR3 contains 17 residues. Per germline, CDR1 SGHNT and CDR2 YYREEE (reference sequence). With 3 bases clipped from V and 4 bases from J, the junction kept 12 bases outside the gene matches. The CDR3 sequence: CASSWGGTGGDNQPQHF. CDR3 coding DNA: TGTGCCAGCAGCTGGGGGGGGACAGGAGGGGATAATCAGCCCCAGCATTTT.

CDR3 in amino acids: CAWSSGFHYEQYF. Here the CDR3 DNA reads TGTGCCTGGAGTTCGGGGTTTCACTACGAGCAGTACTTC. This chain links TRBV30 with TRBJ2-7, with D perhaps matching TRBD2 (5 bases). The germline CDR1 and CDR2 sequences are GTSNPN and SVGIG (reference sequence). Between the trimmed V and J ends, which lost 2 bases and 3 bases, there was a span of 11 bases. The CDR3 runs to 13 residues.